Listed below are T cell receptor beta chains from one sample, sequenced in a study of type 1 regulatory T cells. MiXCR was run by TCRdb on the reads, yielding one entry per CDR3 protein. The sample lists around 3,000 distinct CDR3 sequences; 6.5% to 9% were seen once. No antigen is known for these receptors. The sequenced sample was cultured T cells, either the whole culture or a sorted T cell fraction (not recorded which). The receptors come from a human donor in good health. The CDR3 runs from the conserved cysteine through the conserved F or W. A D gene is named only where the DNA matches it firmly. A clone size is listed for some rows: how often the clone was seen (once, few, many), or a class if it is expanded.

CDR3 protein: CASSRPTLSYEQYF
CDR3 DNA: TGTGCCAGCAGCCGGCCGACACTCTCCTACGAGCAGTACTTC
D gene: -
J gene: TRBJ2-7
clone size: medium-sized
V gene: TRBV6-1

CDR3 protein: CASSPRHTDNQPQHF
CDR3 DNA: TGTGCCAGCAGCCCCCGGCACACAGACAATCAGCCCCAGCATTTT
D gene: -
J gene: TRBJ1-5
clone size: medium-sized
V gene: TRBV5-5

CDR3 protein: CASREGNSPLHF
CDR3 DNA: TGTGCCAGCAGAGAGGGAAATTCACCCCTCCACTTT
D gene: -
J gene: TRBJ1-6
clone size: medium-sized
V gene: TRBV25-1

CDR3 protein: CASSLFTGLAGVDTQYF
CDR3 DNA: TGTGCCAGCAGCTTGTTTACGGGACTAGCGGGAGTAGATACGCAGTATTTT
D gene: TRBD2
J gene: TRBJ2-3
clone size: medium-sized
V gene: TRBV5-6

CDR3 protein: CASRQGFGNTIYF
CDR3 DNA: TGCGCCAGCAGGCAGGGATTTGGAAACACCATATATTTT
D gene: -
J gene: TRBJ1-3
clone size: medium-sized
V gene: TRBV5-1

CDR3 protein: CSVDSRLGDNEQFF
CDR3 DNA: TGCAGCGTTGACTCCCGACTAGGGGACAATGAGCAGTTCTTC
D gene: -
J gene: TRBJ2-1
clone size: medium-sized
V gene: TRBV29-1

CDR3 protein: CASSLVGDRGYEQYF
CDR3 DNA: TGCGCCAGCAGCTTGGTTGGGGACAGGGGCTACGAGCAGTACTTC
D gene: TRBD1
J gene: TRBJ2-7
clone size: medium-sized
V gene: TRBV5-1

CDR3 protein: CASRDPRFSGKIQETQYF
CDR3 DNA: TGCGCCAGCAGAGATCCACGGTTTAGCGGGAAGATACAAGAGACCCAGTACTTC
D gene: TRBD2
J gene: TRBJ2-5
clone size: medium-sized
V gene: TRBV5-1

CDR3 protein: CASSPIGYEQYF
CDR3 DNA: TGCGCCAGCAGCCCCATTGGTTACGAGCAGTACTTC
D gene: -
J gene: TRBJ2-7
clone size: medium-sized
V gene: TRBV5-1

CDR3 protein: CASSTLDRTISYEQYF
CDR3 DNA: TGTGCCAGTAGTACCTTGGACAGGACGATCTCCTACGAGCAGTACTTC
D gene: TRBD1
J gene: TRBJ2-7
clone size: medium-sized
V gene: TRBV19

CDR3 protein: CATSLEDRDYNEQFF
CDR3 DNA: TGTGCCACCTCCTTAGAGGACAGGGATTACAATGAGCAGTTCTTC
D gene: TRBD1
J gene: TRBJ2-1
clone size: medium-sized
V gene: TRBV15

CDR3 protein: CASNSREATNEKLFF
CDR3 DNA: TGTGCCAGCAATTCCCGCGAGGCAACTAATGAAAAACTGTTTTTT
D gene: -
J gene: TRBJ1-4
clone size: few
V gene: TRBV6-5

CDR3 protein: CASSTVREQFF
CDR3 DNA: TGTGCCAGCAGTACTGTGCGAGAGCAGTTCTTC
D gene: -
J gene: TRBJ2-1
clone size: medium-sized
V gene: TRBV5-6

CDR3 protein: CAISTLAGARSYEQYF
CDR3 DNA: TGTGCCATCAGCACACTAGCGGGAGCCCGCTCATACGAGCAGTACTTC
D gene: TRBD2
J gene: TRBJ2-7
clone size: medium-sized
V gene: TRBV10-3

CDR3 protein: CASSYSGGLEQYF
CDR3 DNA: TGTGCCAGCAGTTACTCTGGGGGGCTTGAGCAGTACTTC
D gene: -
J gene: TRBJ2-7
clone size: medium-sized
V gene: TRBV6-5

CDR3 protein: CASSLTPSSEQYF
CDR3 DNA: TGTGCCAGCAGCTTGACACCCTCTAGCGAGCAGTACTTC
D gene: -
J gene: TRBJ2-7
clone size: medium-sized
V gene: TRBV5-4

CDR3 protein: CSASRGASSYEQYF
CDR3 DNA: TGCAGTGCTTCCCGGGGCGCAAGCTCCTACGAGCAGTACTTC
D gene: -
J gene: TRBJ2-7
clone size: medium-sized
V gene: TRBV20-1

CDR3 protein: CASRTPGLAGGGGEQFF
CDR3 DNA: TGTGCCAGCAGAACCCCGGGACTAGCGGGAGGGGGTGGTGAGCAGTTCTTC
D gene: TRBD2
J gene: TRBJ2-1
clone size: medium-sized
V gene: TRBV6-5

CDR3 protein: CAISEMGAYEQYF
CDR3 DNA: TGTGCCATCAGTGAGATGGGGGCTTACGAGCAGTACTTC
D gene: -
J gene: TRBJ2-7
clone size: medium-sized
V gene: TRBV10-3

CDR3 protein: CASSGFEVGIQYF
CDR3 DNA: TGTGCCAGCAGCGGGTTCGAGGTCGGCATTCAGTACTTC
D gene: -
J gene: TRBJ2-4
clone size: medium-sized
V gene: TRBV3-1

CDR3 protein: CASSFQGFNFAF
CDR3 DNA: TGTGCCAGCAGTTTCCAGGGGTTTAACTTCGCCTTC
D gene: -
J gene: TRBJ1-2
clone size: medium-sized
V gene: TRBV28

CDR3 protein: CATSDFRTGGTDEQFF
CDR3 DNA: TGTGCCACCAGTGATTTCAGGACAGGGGGCACGGATGAGCAGTTCTTC
D gene: TRBD1
J gene: TRBJ2-1
clone size: medium-sized
V gene: TRBV24-1

CDR3 protein: CASKGSEHYGYTF
CDR3 DNA: TGTGCCAGTAAGGGTTCGGAACACTATGGCTACACCTTC
D gene: -
J gene: TRBJ1-2
clone size: medium-sized
V gene: TRBV27

CDR3 protein: CASSIQAQMNTEAFF
CDR3 DNA: TGCGCCAGCAGCATACAGGCCCAAATGAACACTGAAGCTTTCTTT
D gene: -
J gene: TRBJ1-1
clone size: medium-sized
V gene: TRBV5-1

CDR3 protein: CASSLANSYEQYF
CDR3 DNA: TGTGCCAGCAGCTTAGCCAATTCCTACGAGCAGTACTTC
D gene: -
J gene: TRBJ2-7
clone size: medium-sized
V gene: TRBV11-2

CDR3 protein: CSARDPVVQNEQFF
CDR3 DNA: TGCAGTGCTAGAGATCCGGTTGTCCAGAATGAGCAGTTCTTC
D gene: -
J gene: TRBJ2-1
clone size: medium-sized
V gene: TRBV20-1

CDR3 protein: CASQSGTGPGEQYF
CDR3 DNA: TGTGCCAGCCAATCCGGGACAGGGCCTGGTGAGCAGTACTTC
D gene: TRBD1
J gene: TRBJ2-7
clone size: medium-sized
V gene: TRBV12-3/TRBV12-4

CDR3 protein: CASSLRERGLSKFF
CDR3 DNA: TGTGCCAGCAGCTTAAGGGAGCGGGGTCTCTCGAAGTTCTTC
D gene: TRBD2
J gene: TRBJ2-1
clone size: medium-sized
V gene: TRBV12-3/TRBV12-4

CDR3 protein: CSARDRVVPTDTQYF
CDR3 DNA: TGCAGTGCTAGAGATCGGGTGGTGCCCACAGATACGCAGTATTTT
D gene: -
J gene: TRBJ2-3
clone size: medium-sized
V gene: TRBV20-1

CDR3 protein: CASSQDPGTGSYEQYF
CDR3 DNA: TGCGCCAGCAGCCAAGATCCCGGGACAGGGTCCTACGAGCAGTACTTC
D gene: TRBD1
J gene: TRBJ2-7
clone size: medium-sized
V gene: TRBV4-1

CDR3 protein: CASSLAGENYNEQFF
CDR3 DNA: TGTGCCAGCAGTTTAGCGGGAGAGAATTACAATGAGCAGTTCTTC
D gene: -
J gene: TRBJ2-1
clone size: medium-sized
V gene: TRBV12-3/TRBV12-4

CDR3 protein: CASSDYGLPSYEQYF
CDR3 DNA: TGCGCCAGCAGTGATTATGGTTTACCGTCCTACGAGCAGTACTTC
D gene: -
J gene: TRBJ2-7
clone size: medium-sized
V gene: TRBV10-1

CDR3 protein: CASRTDGSGANVLTF
CDR3 DNA: TGTGCCAGCAGAACGGACGGCTCTGGGGCCAACGTCCTGACTTTC
D gene: -
J gene: TRBJ2-6
clone size: medium-sized
V gene: TRBV6-2/TRBV6-3

CDR3 protein: CASSRREGLDGELFF
CDR3 DNA: TGTGCCAGCAGTCGGCGGGAGGGCCTTGACGGGGAGCTGTTTTTT
D gene: TRBD2
J gene: TRBJ2-2
clone size: many
V gene: TRBV5-4

CDR3 protein: CASSLTGTGGRFEKLFF
CDR3 DNA: TGTGCCAGCAGCCTGACCGGGACAGGGGGTAGATTTGAAAAACTGTTTTTT
D gene: TRBD1
J gene: TRBJ1-4
clone size: medium-sized
V gene: TRBV5-6

CDR3 protein: CASSKWESYNEQFF
CDR3 DNA: TGTGCCAGTAGTAAGTGGGAGTCCTACAATGAGCAGTTCTTC
D gene: -
J gene: TRBJ2-1
clone size: medium-sized
V gene: TRBV19

CDR3 protein: CASSAVRGPTKQYF
CDR3 DNA: TGTGCCAGCAGCGCCGTCCGGGGGCCTACGAAGCAGTACTTC
D gene: -
J gene: TRBJ2-7
clone size: medium-sized
V gene: TRBV6-5

CDR3 protein: CASSQAQGRETQYF
CDR3 DNA: TGTGCCAGCAGCCAAGCCCAGGGAAGGGAGACCCAGTACTTC
D gene: -
J gene: TRBJ2-5
clone size: medium-sized
V gene: TRBV4-2

CDR3 protein: CASSLARVGQPQHF
CDR3 DNA: TGTGCCAGCAGCTTAGCCAGGGTGGGTCAGCCCCAGCATTTT
D gene: -
J gene: TRBJ1-5
clone size: medium-sized
V gene: TRBV7-8

CDR3 protein: CASSEWGDAYGYTF
CDR3 DNA: TGTGCCAGCAGTGAATGGGGGGATGCCTATGGCTACACCTTC
D gene: -
J gene: TRBJ1-2
clone size: many
V gene: TRBV6-1

CDR3 protein: CASRKVPGGDTEAFF
CDR3 DNA: TGTGCTAGCAGAAAAGTGCCTGGGGGGGACACTGAAGCTTTCTTT
D gene: -
J gene: TRBJ1-1
clone size: -
V gene: TRBV6-5

CDR3 protein: CASSLAGPRTGELFF
CDR3 DNA: TGTGCCAGCAGTTTAGCCGGGCCCCGCACCGGGGAGCTGTTTTTT
D gene: -
J gene: TRBJ2-2
clone size: medium-sized
V gene: TRBV12-3/TRBV12-4

CDR3 protein: CASSPLAGGQVTQYF
CDR3 DNA: TGTGCCAGCAGCCCACTAGCGGGAGGCCAGGTTACGCAGTATTTT
D gene: TRBD2
J gene: TRBJ2-3
clone size: medium-sized
V gene: TRBV11-2

CDR3 protein: CASRASGASYEQYF
CDR3 DNA: TGTGCCAGCAGGGCTAGCGGGGCCTCCTACGAGCAGTACTTC
D gene: TRBD2
J gene: TRBJ2-7
clone size: medium-sized
V gene: TRBV12-3/TRBV12-4

CDR3 protein: CAWHPKLGTSNTEAFF
CDR3 DNA: TGTGCCTGGCATCCAAAGCTCGGGACTTCGAACACTGAAGCTTTCTTT
D gene: -
J gene: TRBJ1-1
clone size: many
V gene: TRBV30

CDR3 protein: CASKSLPLDTQYF
CDR3 DNA: TGTGCCAGCAAATCACTACCCCTAGATACGCAGTATTTT
D gene: -
J gene: TRBJ2-3
clone size: medium-sized
V gene: TRBV2

CDR3 protein: CASSAGLTTDEQYF
CDR3 DNA: TGCGCCAGCAGCGCGGGACTTACCACCGACGAGCAGTACTTC
D gene: -
J gene: TRBJ2-7
clone size: medium-sized
V gene: TRBV5-1

CDR3 protein: CASSLQDGGTEAFF
CDR3 DNA: TGTGCCAGCAGCTTACAGGATGGGGGCACTGAAGCTTTCTTT
D gene: -
J gene: TRBJ1-1
clone size: medium-sized
V gene: TRBV7-9

CDR3 protein: CASSQQLAVGYEQYF
CDR3 DNA: TGTGCCAGCAGCCAACAACTAGCGGTGGGCTACGAGCAGTACTTC
D gene: TRBD2
J gene: TRBJ2-7
clone size: medium-sized
V gene: TRBV3-1